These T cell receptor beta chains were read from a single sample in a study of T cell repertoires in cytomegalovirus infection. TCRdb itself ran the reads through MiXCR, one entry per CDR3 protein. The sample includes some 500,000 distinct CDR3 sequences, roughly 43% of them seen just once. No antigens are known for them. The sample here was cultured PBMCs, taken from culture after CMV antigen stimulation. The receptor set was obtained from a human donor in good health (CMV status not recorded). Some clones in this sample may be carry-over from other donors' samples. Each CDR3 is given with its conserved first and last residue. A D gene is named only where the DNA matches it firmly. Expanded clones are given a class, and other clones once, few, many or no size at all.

cdr3_nt: TGTGCCAGCAGTCCCCTCCGAGGCGATGGCAATGAGCAGTTCTTC
cdr3_aa: CASSPLRGDGNEQFF
clone_size: few
j_call: TRBJ2-1
d_call: -
v_call: TRBV12-3/TRBV12-4

cdr3_nt: TGTGCCAGCAGTGAAGGTGACGGAGCGGGGACTTGGGCCAACGTCCTGACTTTC
cdr3_aa: CASSEGDGAGTWANVLTF
clone_size: -
j_call: TRBJ2-6
d_call: TRBD2
v_call: TRBV6-1

cdr3_nt: TGCGCCAGCAGCCAACGACCCCGGGACATTAATGAGCAGTTCTTC
cdr3_aa: CASSQRPRDINEQFF
clone_size: -
j_call: TRBJ2-1
d_call: -
v_call: TRBV4-1

cdr3_nt: TGTGCCAGCAGCTCCCAGACAGGGGGCCCCCGGGCTGAAGCTTTCTTT
cdr3_aa: CASSSQTGGPRAEAFF
clone_size: -
j_call: TRBJ1-1
d_call: TRBD1
v_call: TRBV5-4

cdr3_nt: TGTGCCAGCAGCTTAGTCCCCAGGACAGATACGCAGTATTTT
cdr3_aa: CASSLVPRTDTQYF
clone_size: few
j_call: TRBJ2-3
d_call: -
v_call: TRBV11-2

cdr3_nt: TGTGCCAGCAGTTACCCCTCCGATACGCAGTATTTT
cdr3_aa: CASSYPSDTQYF
clone_size: -
j_call: TRBJ2-3
d_call: -
v_call: TRBV6-2/TRBV6-3

cdr3_nt: TGCGCCAGCAGCCCCGGGACACTACGCTCTGGAAACACCATATATTTT
cdr3_aa: CASSPGTLRSGNTIYF
clone_size: -
j_call: TRBJ1-3
d_call: -
v_call: TRBV5-1

cdr3_nt: TGTGCCAGCAGTGCGGCCGGGACAGGGTTCTACGAGCAGTACTTC
cdr3_aa: CASSAAGTGFYEQYF
clone_size: few
j_call: TRBJ2-7
d_call: TRBD1
v_call: TRBV6-1

cdr3_nt: TGTGCCAGCAGCCGGGGGACAGGGACGAACACCGGGGAGCTGTTTTTT
cdr3_aa: CASSRGTGTNTGELFF
clone_size: -
j_call: TRBJ2-2
d_call: TRBD1
v_call: TRBV7-9

cdr3_nt: TGTGCCAGCACCCCAAGCAGCGGGACAGAAGAGACCCAGTACTTC
cdr3_aa: CASTPSSGTEETQYF
clone_size: -
j_call: TRBJ2-5
d_call: -
v_call: TRBV2

cdr3_nt: TGTGCCAGCTCACCACGAGGGGACAGAAATACAGATACGCAGTATTTT
cdr3_aa: CASSPRGDRNTDTQYF
clone_size: few
j_call: TRBJ2-3
d_call: TRBD1
v_call: TRBV18

cdr3_nt: TGTGCCAGCAGCTTTGGTGGCGGGGTAGGCACTGAAGCTTTCTTT
cdr3_aa: CASSFGGGVGTEAFF
clone_size: many
j_call: TRBJ1-1
d_call: -
v_call: TRBV7-2

cdr3_nt: TGTGCCAGCAGCTTAGTGGGGGGGAAAAGCTATGGCTACACCTTC
cdr3_aa: CASSLVGGKSYGYTF
clone_size: many
j_call: TRBJ1-2
d_call: -
v_call: TRBV7-8

cdr3_nt: TGTGCCAGCAGACACAGGGCCCCTATGACCCAGTACTTC
cdr3_aa: CASRHRAPMTQYF
clone_size: -
j_call: TRBJ2-5
d_call: -
v_call: TRBV2

cdr3_nt: TGTGCCAGCAGCTTAGAAGCATGGGATACGCAGTATTTT
cdr3_aa: CASSLEAWDTQYF
clone_size: -
j_call: TRBJ2-3
d_call: -
v_call: TRBV7-9

cdr3_nt: TGTGCCAGCAGCTTAGCCGGGACAGGGTTTTATGGCTACACCTTC
cdr3_aa: CASSLAGTGFYGYTF
clone_size: -
j_call: TRBJ1-2
d_call: TRBD1
v_call: TRBV7-2

cdr3_nt: TGTGCCAGCAGCCCTGGTCGGTTAACCCAAAATGAGCAGTTCTTC
cdr3_aa: CASSPGRLTQNEQFF
clone_size: -
j_call: TRBJ2-1
d_call: -
v_call: TRBV7-8

cdr3_nt: TGTGCCACCAGCGGAGGCTTAGCGGGTGTCTCCTACAATGAGCAGTTCTTC
cdr3_aa: CATSGGLAGVSYNEQFF
clone_size: -
j_call: TRBJ2-1
d_call: TRBD2
v_call: TRBV15

cdr3_nt: TGTGCCAGCAGCTTGGAAAGGGGGGCCGAAAAACTGTTTTTT
cdr3_aa: CASSLERGAEKLFF
clone_size: few
j_call: TRBJ1-4
d_call: -
v_call: TRBV7-8

cdr3_nt: TGTGCCAGCAGCACCCTGGCGGGAGGGCGTGGTGAGCAGTTCTTC
cdr3_aa: CASSTLAGGRGEQFF
clone_size: many
j_call: TRBJ2-1
d_call: TRBD2
v_call: TRBV7-2

cdr3_nt: TGTGCCAGCAGCTCAAACTTCAGGCAGCCCCAGCATTTT
cdr3_aa: CASSSNFRQPQHF
clone_size: -
j_call: TRBJ1-5
d_call: -
v_call: TRBV11-2

cdr3_nt: TGTGCCAGCAGCTTAGACCAGCGGGAGGGCTTGGAGACCCAGTACTTC
cdr3_aa: CASSLDQREGLETQYF
clone_size: -
j_call: TRBJ2-5
d_call: TRBD2
v_call: TRBV7-6

cdr3_nt: TGTGCCAGTAGCCCACAGAACTCCAATTCACCCCTCCACTTT
cdr3_aa: CASSPQNSNSPLHF
clone_size: -
j_call: TRBJ1-6
d_call: -
v_call: TRBV19

cdr3_nt: TGTGCCAGCAGCCCCCAGGGGTCGTCCAATTCACCCCTCCACTTT
cdr3_aa: CASSPQGSSNSPLHF
clone_size: many
j_call: TRBJ1-6
d_call: -
v_call: TRBV7-2

cdr3_nt: TGTGCCAGCAGCCAATCAGCGCGGGAGGGAGGAAACACCATATATTTT
cdr3_aa: CASSQSAREGGNTIYF
clone_size: -
j_call: TRBJ1-3
d_call: -
v_call: TRBV7-9

cdr3_nt: TGTGCCAGCAGCGTAGGGGTCAGCCCGGAGACCCAGTACTTC
cdr3_aa: CASSVGVSPETQYF
clone_size: -
j_call: TRBJ2-5
d_call: -
v_call: TRBV9

cdr3_nt: TGTGCCAGCCGCCAGTGGCTCGGCGGTTCACCCCTCCACTTT
cdr3_aa: CASRQWLGGSPLHF
clone_size: -
j_call: TRBJ1-6
d_call: -
v_call: TRBV6-8